The T cell receptor beta chain under discussion was sequenced for a study of CXCR3-negative and CXCR3-positive naive CD8 T cells. On this clonotype itself: Its antigen remains unidentified.

Phenotypically, naive CD8+ T cells corresponded to CD45RO-CCR7+CD27+CD95-. All TRB cDNA libraries came from 5' RACE performed with UMI labels. TCRdb reanalyzed the 5' RACE reads and collapses them to one entry per CDR3 protein, without DNA. The sample is made up of roughly 130,000 distinct CDR3 sequences, and the top ten hold about 0.61% of it. Study-wide points: Memory, not naive, CXCR3-negative and CXCR3-positive cells differed in TRBV-TRBJ usage. Similarly elevated diversity marked both naive subsets, with memory CD8+ cells showing far lower diversity. Against CXCR3-negative naive cells, CXCR3-positive naive cells showed more hydrophobic TRB CDR3s.

There are 13 residues in the CDR3. Germline V CDR1 and CDR2: SGHTA, FQGNSA. This clonotype was obtained from a human donor in good health. Some clones in this sample may be carry-over from other donors' samples. Sequencing was carried out using naive CXCR3+ CD8+ T cells from blood. Specified subset: CD45RO-CCR7+CD27+CD95- naive CD8+ T cells expressing CXCR3 (TNR3+). The V and J genes are TRBV7-2 and TRBJ2-3; TCRdb's D call of TRBD1 is untestable without DNA. CDR3 protein: CASSPPLTDTQYF.